This T cell receptor (beta chain) was observed in a study of shared clonotypes between healthy human individuals. The sample holds a few counts of this clone. The data were produced by immunoSEQ multiplex PCR, yet TCRdb's version contains in-frame clones alone and is incomplete. The sample consists of about 980,000 clones, more than 75% of them appearing once. This CDR3 has 17 amino acids. Germline loops: CDR1 SGHTA, CDR2 FQGTGA. V dropped 4 bases and J dropped 0 bases, with 18 bases sitting between them. Sequenced sample: memory CD4+ T cells sorted from blood. Indicated subset: CD45RA-negative fraction. The origin of this receptor is a man aged 18 to 29 in good health. V usage is TRBV7-3 and J usage is TRBJ1-1; maybe TRBD1 (5 bases). The CDR3 nucleotides are TGTGCCAGCAGCTCCGAGTTGACCGGGACGTTGAACACTGAAGCTTTCTTT. It specifies CASSSELTGTLNTEAFF.